The source of this TCR beta chain is a study of cytomegalovirus exposure and HLA in healthy donors. Study as a whole: Around 77% of 300 to 450 genotyped donors fell in the Caucasian-associated ancestry cluster.

Germline V gives CDR1 SGHDT, CDR2 YYEEEE. The CDR3 spans 14 residues. Trimming removed 4 bases from V and 5 bases from J, with 12 bases in between. This clone turned up a few times. The antigen is unknown. Whole-study findings and limits: Most TCR sequences showed up rarely, but some public TCRs showed up in many donors. The study flagged some 170 TCR beta chains as cytomegalovirus-associated.

Researchers ran the PCR with 60 Vbeta and 13 Jbeta primers. Produced via immunoSEQ multiplex PCR; TCRdb's table is partial and in-frame only. The repertoire holds some 150,000 clones, with more than 70% as singletons. The donors were healthy bone marrow donors. The rearrangement joins TRBV5-6 to TRBJ2-2, with D unclear. Sequenced sample: PBMCs. The clonotype was recovered from a male donor in good health and CMV-seronegative. The CDR3 DNA is TGTGCCAGCAGCAGCTGGGCAAGTACCGGGGAGCTGTTTTTT. This encodes CASSSWASTGELFF.